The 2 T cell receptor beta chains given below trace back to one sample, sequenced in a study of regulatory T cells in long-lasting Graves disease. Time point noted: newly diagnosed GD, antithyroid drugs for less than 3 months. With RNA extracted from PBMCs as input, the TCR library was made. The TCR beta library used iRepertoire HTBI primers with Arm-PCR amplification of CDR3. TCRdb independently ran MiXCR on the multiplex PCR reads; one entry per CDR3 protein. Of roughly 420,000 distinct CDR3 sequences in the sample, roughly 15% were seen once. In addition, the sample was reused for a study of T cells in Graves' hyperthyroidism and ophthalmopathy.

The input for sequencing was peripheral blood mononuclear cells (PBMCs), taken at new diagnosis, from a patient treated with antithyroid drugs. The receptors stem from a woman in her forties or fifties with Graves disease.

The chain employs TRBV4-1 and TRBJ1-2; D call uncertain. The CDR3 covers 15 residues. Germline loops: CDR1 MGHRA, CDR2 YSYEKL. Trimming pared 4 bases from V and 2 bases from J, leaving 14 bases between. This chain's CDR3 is CASSPRVTRNYGYTF. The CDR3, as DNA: TGCGCCAGCAGCCCACGGGTTACTAGGAACTATGGCTACACCTTC.

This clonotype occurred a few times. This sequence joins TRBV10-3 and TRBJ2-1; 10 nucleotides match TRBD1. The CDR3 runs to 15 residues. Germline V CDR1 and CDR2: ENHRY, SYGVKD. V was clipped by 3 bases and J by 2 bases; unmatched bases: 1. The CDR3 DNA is TGTGCCATCAGTGAAGGACAGGGGGCCTACAATGAGCAGTTCTTC. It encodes CAISEGQGAYNEQFF.